The entry below gives a single T cell receptor beta chain sequence along with its context. The target antigen is unknown. The source of the sample is a study of glioma-infiltrating T cells after dendritic cell vaccination. Background on the study: Glioblastoma patients came from Phase I and II dendritic cell vaccination trials. Overall study results and limits: Only a small number of patients had complete blood and tumor samples.

Profiled with immunoSEQ multiplex PCR; TCRdb holds only in-frame clones, not every one. The sample contains roughly 60,000 clones, about 89% of which appear only once. The time point: after dendritic cell vaccination, including at tumor progression/relapse. Only patients with spare fresh-frozen tumor and over two years of follow-up were included. PBMC sampling occurred before vaccination, two weeks after the third dose, and at progression. The sequence came from a human donor with glioblastoma. Sequencing was performed on blood, taken after dendritic cell vaccination.

For the CDR3, the DNA is TGTGCCAGCAGCCAGCGCAGGAGGGGCGAGCAGTACTTC. Protein product: CASSQRRRGEQYF. The genes are TRBV11-3 and TRBJ2-7; D is possibly TRBD2 (6 bases). The CDR3 has 13 residues. Germline-derived CDR1 and CDR2 are SGHNT and YENEEA. V lost 5 bases and J 6 bases, leaving 14 bases between the germline ends.